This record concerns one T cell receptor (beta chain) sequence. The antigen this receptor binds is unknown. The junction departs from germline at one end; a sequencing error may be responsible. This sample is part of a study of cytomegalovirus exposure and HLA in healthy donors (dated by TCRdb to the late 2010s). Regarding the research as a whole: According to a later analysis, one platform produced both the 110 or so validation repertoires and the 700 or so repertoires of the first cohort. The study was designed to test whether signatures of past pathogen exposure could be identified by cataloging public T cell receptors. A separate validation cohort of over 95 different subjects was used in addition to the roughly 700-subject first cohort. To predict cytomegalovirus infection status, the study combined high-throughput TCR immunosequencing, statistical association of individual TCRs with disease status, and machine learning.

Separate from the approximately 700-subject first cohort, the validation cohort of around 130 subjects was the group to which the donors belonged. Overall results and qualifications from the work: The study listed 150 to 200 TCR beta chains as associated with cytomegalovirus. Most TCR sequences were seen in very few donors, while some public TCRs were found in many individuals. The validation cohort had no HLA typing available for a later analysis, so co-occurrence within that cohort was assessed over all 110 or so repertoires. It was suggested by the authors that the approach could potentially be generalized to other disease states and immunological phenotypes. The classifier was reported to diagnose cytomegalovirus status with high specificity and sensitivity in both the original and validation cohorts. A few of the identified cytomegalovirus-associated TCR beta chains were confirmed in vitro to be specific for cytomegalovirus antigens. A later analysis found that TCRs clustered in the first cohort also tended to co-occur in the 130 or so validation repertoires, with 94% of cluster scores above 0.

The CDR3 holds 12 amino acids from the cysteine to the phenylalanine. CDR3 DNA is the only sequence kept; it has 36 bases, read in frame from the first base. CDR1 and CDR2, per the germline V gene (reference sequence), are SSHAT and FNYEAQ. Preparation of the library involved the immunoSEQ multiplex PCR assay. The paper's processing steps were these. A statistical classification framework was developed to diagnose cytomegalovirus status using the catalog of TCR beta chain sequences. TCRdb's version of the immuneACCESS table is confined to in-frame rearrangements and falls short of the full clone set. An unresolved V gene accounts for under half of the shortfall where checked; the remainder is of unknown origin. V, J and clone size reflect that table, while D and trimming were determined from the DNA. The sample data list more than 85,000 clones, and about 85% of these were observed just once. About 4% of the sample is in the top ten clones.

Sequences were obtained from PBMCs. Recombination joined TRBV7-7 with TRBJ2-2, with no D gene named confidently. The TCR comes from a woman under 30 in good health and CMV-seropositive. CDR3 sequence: CASSEYTGELFF. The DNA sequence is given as TGTGCTAGCAGCGAGTACACCGGGGAGCTGTTTTTT.